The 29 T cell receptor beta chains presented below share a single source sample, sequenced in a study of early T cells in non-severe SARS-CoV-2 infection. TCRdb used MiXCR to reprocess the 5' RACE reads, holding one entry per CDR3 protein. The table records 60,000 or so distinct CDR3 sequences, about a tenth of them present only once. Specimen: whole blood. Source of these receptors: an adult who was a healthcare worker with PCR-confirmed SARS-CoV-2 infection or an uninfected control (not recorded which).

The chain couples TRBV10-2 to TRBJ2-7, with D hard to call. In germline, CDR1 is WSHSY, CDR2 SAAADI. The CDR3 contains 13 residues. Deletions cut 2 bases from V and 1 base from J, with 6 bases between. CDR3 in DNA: TGCGCCAGCAGTGAGCTGGGGTCCTACGAGCAGTACTTC. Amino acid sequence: CASSELGSYEQYF.

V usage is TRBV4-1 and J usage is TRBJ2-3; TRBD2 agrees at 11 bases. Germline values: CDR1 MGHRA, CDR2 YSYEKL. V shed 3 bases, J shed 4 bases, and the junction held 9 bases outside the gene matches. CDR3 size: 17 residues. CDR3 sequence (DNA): TGCGCCAGCAGCCAGCAAATAGCGGGGGGGCCGGCAGATACGCAGTATTTT. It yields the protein CASSQQIAGGPADTQYF.

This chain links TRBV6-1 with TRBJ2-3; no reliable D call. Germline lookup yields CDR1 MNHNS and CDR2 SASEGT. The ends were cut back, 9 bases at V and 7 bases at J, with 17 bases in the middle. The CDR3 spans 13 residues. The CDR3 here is CASAQRVRNTQYF. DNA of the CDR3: TGTGCCAGTGCCCAGCGAGTCAGGAATACGCAGTATTTT.

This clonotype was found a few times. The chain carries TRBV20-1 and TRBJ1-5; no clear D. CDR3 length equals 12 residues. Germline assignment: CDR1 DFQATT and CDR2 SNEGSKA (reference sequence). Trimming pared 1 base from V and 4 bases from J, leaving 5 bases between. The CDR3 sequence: CSARGRNQPQHF. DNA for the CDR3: TGCAGTGCTAGAGGTAGAAATCAGCCCCAGCATTTT.

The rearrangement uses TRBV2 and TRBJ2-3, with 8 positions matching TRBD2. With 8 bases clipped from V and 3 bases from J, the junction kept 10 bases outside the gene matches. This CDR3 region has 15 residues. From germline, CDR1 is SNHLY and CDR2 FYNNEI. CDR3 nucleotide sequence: TGTGCCAGCCCCCGGGGCAGCGGGGGAACAGATACGCAGTATTTT. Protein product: CASPRGSGGTDTQYF.

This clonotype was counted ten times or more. Here the CDR3 reads CASSPGGWNSPLHF. CDR3 nucleotide sequence: TGTGCCAGCAGCCCAGGGGGCTGGAATTCACCCCTCCACTTT. V and J are TRBV12-3 or TRBV12-4 and TRBJ1-6; 8 bases line up with TRBD1. CDR3 length equals 14 residues. The ends lost 6 bases at V and 7 bases at J; junction bases unmatched: 5.

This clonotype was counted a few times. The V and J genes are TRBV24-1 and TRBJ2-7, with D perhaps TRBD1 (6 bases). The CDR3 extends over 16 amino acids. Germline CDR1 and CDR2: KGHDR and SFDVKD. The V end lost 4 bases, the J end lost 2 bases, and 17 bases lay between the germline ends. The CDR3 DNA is TGTGCCACCAGTGAGACCCCCGGGCAGGGGCCCTACGAGCAGTACTTC. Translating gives CATSETPGQGPYEQYF.

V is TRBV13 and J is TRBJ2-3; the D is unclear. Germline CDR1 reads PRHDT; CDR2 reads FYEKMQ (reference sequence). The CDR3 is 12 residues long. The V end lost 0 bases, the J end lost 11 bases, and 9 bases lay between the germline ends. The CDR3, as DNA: TGTGCCAGCAGCTTAGGCCCAGTACTGCAGTATTTT. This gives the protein CASSLGPVLQYF. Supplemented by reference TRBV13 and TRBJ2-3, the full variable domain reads AAGVIQSPRHLIKEKRETATLKCYPIPRHDTVYWYQQGPGQDPQFLISFYEKMQSDKGSIPDRFSAQQFSDYHSELNMSSLELGDSALYFCASSLGPVLQYFGPGTRLTVL.

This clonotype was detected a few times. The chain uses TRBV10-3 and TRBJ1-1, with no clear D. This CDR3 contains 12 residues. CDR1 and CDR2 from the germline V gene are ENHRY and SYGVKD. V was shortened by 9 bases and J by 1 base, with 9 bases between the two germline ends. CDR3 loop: CAIGKPNTEAFF. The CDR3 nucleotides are TGTGCCATAGGGAAGCCGAACACTGAAGCTTTCTTT.

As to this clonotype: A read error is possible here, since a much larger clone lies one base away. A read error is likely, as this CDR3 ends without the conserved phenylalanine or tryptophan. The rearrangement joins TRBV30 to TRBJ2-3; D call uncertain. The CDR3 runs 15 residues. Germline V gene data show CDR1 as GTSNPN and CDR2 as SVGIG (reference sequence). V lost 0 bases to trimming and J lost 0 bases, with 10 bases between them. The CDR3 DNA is TGTGCCTGGAGTGTAACGGCGAGTAGCACAGATACGCAGTATTCT. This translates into CAWSVTASSTDTQYS.

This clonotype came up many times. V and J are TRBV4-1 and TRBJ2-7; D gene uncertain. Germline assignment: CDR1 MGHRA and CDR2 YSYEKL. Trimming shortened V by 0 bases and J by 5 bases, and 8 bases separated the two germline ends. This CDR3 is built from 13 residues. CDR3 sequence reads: CASSQEWADEQYF. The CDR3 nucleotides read TGCGCCAGCAGCCAAGAATGGGCAGACGAGCAGTACTTC.

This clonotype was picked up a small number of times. The DNA for the CDR3 is TGTGCCAGCAGCCAAGTAGCGGGGGCGTCGGATACGCAGTATTTT. Protein: CASSQVAGASDTQYF. The chain employs TRBV14 and TRBJ2-3, with 9 bases fitting TRBD2. CDR3 size: 15 residues. CDR1 SGHDN and CDR2 FVKESK come from the germline V gene. The J segment lost 6 bases and the V segment lost 1 base, leaving 5 bases of the junction unmatched.

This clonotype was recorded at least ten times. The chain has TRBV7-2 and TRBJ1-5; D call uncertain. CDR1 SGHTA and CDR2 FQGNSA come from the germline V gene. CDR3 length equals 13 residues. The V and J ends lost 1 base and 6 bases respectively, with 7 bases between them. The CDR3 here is CASSLEYAQPQHF. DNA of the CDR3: TGTGCCAGCAGCTTAGAGTACGCTCAGCCCCAGCATTTT. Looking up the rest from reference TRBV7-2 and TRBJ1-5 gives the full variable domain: GAGVSQSPSNKVTEKGKDVELRCDPISGHTALYWYRQSLGQGLEFLIYFQGNSAPDKSGLPSDRFSAERTGGSVSTLTIQRTQQEDSAVYLCASSLEYAQPQHFGDGTRLSIL.

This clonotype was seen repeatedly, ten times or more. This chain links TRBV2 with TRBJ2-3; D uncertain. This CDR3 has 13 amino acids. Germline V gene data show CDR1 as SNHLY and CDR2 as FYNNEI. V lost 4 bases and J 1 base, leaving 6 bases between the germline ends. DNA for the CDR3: TGTGCCAGCAGTGGTCAGGGCACAGATACGCAGTATTTT. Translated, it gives CASSGQGTDTQYF.

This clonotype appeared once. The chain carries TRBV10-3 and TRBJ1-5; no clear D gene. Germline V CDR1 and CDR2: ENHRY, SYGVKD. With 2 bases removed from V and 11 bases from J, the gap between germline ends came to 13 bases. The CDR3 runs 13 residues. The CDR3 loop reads CAISETNERAQHF. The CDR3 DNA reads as TGTGCCATCAGTGAGACCAATGAGAGGGCCCAGCATTTT.

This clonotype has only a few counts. The DNA for the CDR3 is TGTGCCAGCAGTTCGGGGACTAGCGGGGGAGAGACCCAGTACTTC. It yields the protein CASSSGTSGGETQYF. The rearrangement joins TRBV27 to TRBJ2-5; TRBD2 agrees at 14 bases. J gave up 4 bases and V 4 bases, and 2 bases lay outside the gene matches. Germline loops: CDR1 MNHEY, CDR2 SMNVEV (reference sequence). This CDR3 comprises 15 residues.

CDR3 bases: TGTGCCAGCAGTTTTACTAGTTATCGGGACCTCCAGGGTGAAAAACTGTTTTTT. Translated: CASSFTSYRDLQGEKLFF. The rearrangement links TRBV7-9 to TRBJ1-4; a weak D match, TRBD1 (5 bases). Trimming took 6 bases from V and 7 from J, leaving 27 bases between them. This CDR3 contains 18 residues. The germline gives CDR1 SEHNR, CDR2 FQNEAQ (reference sequence). The variable domain in full, completed from reference TRBV7-9 and TRBJ1-4, reads DTGVSQNPRHKITKRGQNVTFRCDPISEHNRLYWYRQTLGQGPEFLTYFQNEAQLEKSRLLSDRFSAERPKGSFSTLEIQRTEQGDSAMYLCASSFTSYRDLQGEKLFFGSGTQLSVL.

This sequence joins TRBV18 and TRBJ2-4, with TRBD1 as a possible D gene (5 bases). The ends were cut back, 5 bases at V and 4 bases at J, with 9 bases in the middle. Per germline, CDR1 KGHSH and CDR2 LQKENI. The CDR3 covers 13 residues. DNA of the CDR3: TGTGCCAGCTCAGAGACAGAGAAAAACATTCAGTACTTC. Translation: CASSETEKNIQYF.

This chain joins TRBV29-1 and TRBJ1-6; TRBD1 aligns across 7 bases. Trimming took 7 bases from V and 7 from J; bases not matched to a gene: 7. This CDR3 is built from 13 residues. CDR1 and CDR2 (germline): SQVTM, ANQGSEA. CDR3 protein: CSARDSPNSPLHF. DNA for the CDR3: TGCAGCGCTCGGGACAGCCCCAATTCACCCCTCCACTTT.

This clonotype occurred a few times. CDR3 coding DNA: TGTGCCAGCAGATCCGACGGGAGTCGTGCTGAAGCTTTCTTT. The encoded protein is CASRSDGSRAEAFF. This rearrangement joins TRBV7-9 to TRBJ1-1; D is unclear. CDR1 and CDR2 from the germline V gene are SEHNR and FQNEAQ (reference sequence). The CDR3 runs 14 residues. Trimming removed 6 bases at V and 6 bases at J, with 17 bases between.

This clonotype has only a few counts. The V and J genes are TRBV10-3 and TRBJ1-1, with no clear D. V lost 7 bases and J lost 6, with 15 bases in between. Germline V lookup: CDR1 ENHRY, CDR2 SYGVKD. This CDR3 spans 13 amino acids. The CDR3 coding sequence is TGTGCCATCATTTCGGCGGCTGGGTCTGAAGCTTTCTTT. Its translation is CAIISAAGSEAFF.

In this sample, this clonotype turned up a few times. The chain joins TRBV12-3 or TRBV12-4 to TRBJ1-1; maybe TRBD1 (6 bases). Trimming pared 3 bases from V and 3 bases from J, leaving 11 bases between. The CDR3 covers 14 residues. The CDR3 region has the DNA TGTGCCAGCAGTTTTCACAGGGTGGACACTGAAGCTTTCTTT. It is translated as CASSFHRVDTEAFF.

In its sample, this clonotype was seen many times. CDR3 in DNA: TGTGCCAGCAGCTGGGACAGCGGATCACCCCTCCACTTT. The encoded protein is CASSWDSGSPLHF. The genes are TRBV5-5 and TRBJ1-6, with TRBD1 matching over 7 bases. Losses at the gene ends were 3 bases for V and 10 bases for J; bases not matched to a gene: 4. CDR3 length equals 13 residues. Germline CDR1 is SGHKS and CDR2 is YYEKEE (reference sequence).

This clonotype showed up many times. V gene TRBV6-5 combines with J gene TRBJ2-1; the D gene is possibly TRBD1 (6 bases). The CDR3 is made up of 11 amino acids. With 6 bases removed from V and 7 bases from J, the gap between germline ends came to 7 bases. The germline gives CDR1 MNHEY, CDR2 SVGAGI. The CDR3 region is CASRRGNEQFF. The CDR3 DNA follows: TGTGCCAGCAGAAGGGGGAATGAGCAGTTCTTC.

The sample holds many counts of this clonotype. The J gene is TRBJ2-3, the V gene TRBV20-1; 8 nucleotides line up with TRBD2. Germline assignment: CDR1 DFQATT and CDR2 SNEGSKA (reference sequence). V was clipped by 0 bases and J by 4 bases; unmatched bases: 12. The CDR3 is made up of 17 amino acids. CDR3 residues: CSARDSSPGGQADTQYF. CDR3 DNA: TGCAGTGCTAGAGATTCTTCTCCGGGGGGGCAGGCAGATACGCAGTATTTT.

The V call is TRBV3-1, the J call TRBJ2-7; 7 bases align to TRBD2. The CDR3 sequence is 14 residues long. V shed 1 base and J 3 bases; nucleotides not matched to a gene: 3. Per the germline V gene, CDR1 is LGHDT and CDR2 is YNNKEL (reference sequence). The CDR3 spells CASSQGGGGYEQYF. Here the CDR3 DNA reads TGTGCCAGCAGCCAAGGGGGGGGAGGCTACGAGCAGTACTTC.

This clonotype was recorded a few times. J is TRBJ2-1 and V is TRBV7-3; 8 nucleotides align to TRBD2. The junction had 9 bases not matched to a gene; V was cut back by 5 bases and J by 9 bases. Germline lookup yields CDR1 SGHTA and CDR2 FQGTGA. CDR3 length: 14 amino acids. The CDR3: CASSPGSGGGEQFF. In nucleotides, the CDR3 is TGTGCCAGCAGCCCGGGGAGCGGGGGTGGTGAGCAGTTCTTC.

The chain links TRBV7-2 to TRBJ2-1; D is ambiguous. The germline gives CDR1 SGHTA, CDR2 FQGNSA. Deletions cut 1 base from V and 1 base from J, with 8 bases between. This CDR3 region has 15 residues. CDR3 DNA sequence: TGTGCCAGCAGCTTAGAGGGCTTTTCCTACAATGAGCAGTTCTTC. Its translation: CASSLEGFSYNEQFF.

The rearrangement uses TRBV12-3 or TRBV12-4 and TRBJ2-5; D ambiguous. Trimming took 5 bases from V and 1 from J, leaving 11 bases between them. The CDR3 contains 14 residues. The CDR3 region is CASSNGPGQETQYF. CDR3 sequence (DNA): TGTGCCAGCAGTAACGGACCAGGCCAAGAGACCCAGTACTTC.